The clone carrying this TCR beta chain appeared a single time. Its specificity is unknown. This entry is derived from a study of T cell responses to AZD1222 COVID-19 vaccine. This CDR3 comprises 13 residues. V was pared by 2 bases and J by 1 base, with 5 bases between. CDR1 is LNHDA and CDR2 is SQIVND in the germline V gene (reference sequence). Study-wide findings and caveats: Only a handful of AZD1222 recipients were seropositive at baseline. At 160-218 and 743-854, vaccine-associated CD4 TCRs were dominant, and they spanned spike. Reportedly, nearly half of unique spike TCRs recognized epitopes outside B.1.351/B.1.1.7 mutations. With two AZD1222 doses given, Spike-specific TCR breadth and depth both rose.

This table comes from immunoSEQ multiplex PCR, and its TCRdb copy is limited to in-frame clones, with some not included. The data hold under 200,000 clones, with less than 95% observed a single time. This rearrangement joins TRBV19 to TRBJ1-1; no definite D call. This TCR came from an adult in good health. This sample comprised peripheral blood, obtained on day 0 of AZD1222 vaccination. CDR3 DNA sequence: TGTGCCAGTAGTATACGCAGGAACACTGAAGCTTTCTTT. Translated, it gives CASSIRRNTEAFF.